A single sample is the source of the 12 T cell receptor beta chains below, sequenced in a study of early stage breast cancer tumors. The data were produced by immunoSEQ multiplex PCR, yet TCRdb's version contains in-frame clones alone and is incomplete. Among fewer than 9,000 clones listed, approximately 60% were seen once. Sequences were obtained from breast tumor tissue. Source of these receptors: a person between 65 and 79 years old with breast cancer.

This clone was observed a handful of times. This chain uses TRBV2 with TRBJ1-5; D unclear. CDR3 length: 19 amino acids. Germline CDR1 SNHLY, CDR2 FYNNEI. V lost 2 bases to trimming and J lost 0 bases, with 20 bases between them. In nucleotides, the CDR3 is TGTGCCAGCAGTGAAATAGGCGGATCCCCCGTTTATAGCAATCAGCCCCAGCATTTT. Its translation is CASSEIGGSPVYSNQPQHF. Looking up the rest from reference TRBV2 and TRBJ1-5 gives the full variable domain: EPEVTQTPSHQVTQMGQEVILRCVPISNHLYFYWYRQILGQKVEFLVSFYNNEISEKSEIFDDQFSVERPDGSNFTLKIRSTKLEDSAMYFCASSEIGGSPVYSNQPQHFGDGTRLSIL.

The chain joins TRBV6-1 to TRBJ2-7; 9 bases map to TRBD2. V lost 0 bases and J lost 4; bases outside the gene matches: 4. Germline loops: CDR1 MNHNS, CDR2 SASEGT. The CDR3 is 15 amino acids. CDR3 coding DNA: TGTGCCAGCAGTGAAGCAAGCGGGGGGTTTTACGAGCAGTACTTC. It specifies CASSEASGGFYEQYF.

This clone was counted once. This chain joins TRBV1 and TRBJ2-3; the DNA was not compared with TRBD2, the D call given in the table. TRBV1 is a recognized pseudogene. CDR3 size: 19 residues. DNA of the CDR3: TGCACCAGCAGCCATAAAGGCGGGGGGCCAGGAGGGGGACCAGATACGCAGTATTTT. This sequence encodes CTSSHKGGGPGGGPDTQYF.

The gene calls are TRBV11-1 and TRBJ2-3; D is uncertain. The CDR3 extends over 16 amino acids. The V gene lost 3 bases and the J gene lost 6 bases, with 19 bases spanning the gap. Germline CDR1 reads SGHAT; CDR2 reads FQDESV (reference sequence). CDR3 nucleotide sequence: TGTGCCAGCAGCTTTATGCGGAACCCGACCCTGGATACGCAGTATTTT. It specifies CASSFMRNPTLDTQYF.

The chain has TRBV11-2 and TRBJ1-6, with D possibly being TRBD1 (6 bases). Germline CDR1 is SGHAT and CDR2 is FQNNGV. The germline V and J ends were trimmed by 0 bases and 2 bases, with 8 bases remaining between them. The CDR3 is 16 residues long. DNA for the CDR3: TGTGCCAGCAGCTTAGATAGGACAGCCTATAATTCACCCCTCCACTTT. It is translated as CASSLDRTAYNSPLHF.

The chain couples TRBV11-3 to TRBJ1-3; TRBD1 matches 8 bases. CDR1 and CDR2 from the germline V gene are SGHNT and YENEEA. The V gene end was trimmed by 3 bases and the J gene end by 4 bases; junction bases not matched to a gene: 2. This CDR3 is 14 amino acids long. The CDR3 loop reads CASSLGTGGNTIYF. In DNA, the CDR3 is TGTGCCAGCAGCTTGGGGACAGGAGGAAACACCATATATTTT.

The sample holds a few counts of this clone. The gene calls are TRBV30 and TRBJ2-7, with 8 bases lining up with TRBD1. This CDR3 comprises 13 residues. With V trimmed by 3 bases and J by 1 base, 2 bases remained unmatched. Per the germline V gene, CDR1 is GTSNPN and CDR2 is SVGIG (reference sequence). CDR3 nucleotides: TGTGCCTGGAGGACAGGGGCATCCTACGAGCAGTACTTC. It is translated as CAWRTGASYEQYF.

This chain joins TRBV30 and TRBJ2-7, with a possible D match to TRBD2 (5 bases). Deletions cut 2 bases from V and 2 bases from J, with 10 bases between. The CDR3 consists of 13 residues. CDR1 is GTSNPN and CDR2 is SVGIG in the germline V gene (reference sequence). CDR3 in amino acids: CAWSTGTPYEQYF. The CDR3 nucleotides read TGTGCCTGGAGTACGGGAACCCCCTACGAGCAGTACTTC.

The rearrangement uses TRBV2 and TRBJ1-1, with 7 bases fitting TRBD1. Germline-derived CDR1 and CDR2 are SNHLY and FYNNEI. The length of the CDR3 is 14 residues. With 4 bases clipped from V and 1 base from J, the junction kept 3 bases outside the gene matches. Here the CDR3 DNA reads TGTGCCAGCAGTGTTCGACAGGGGAACACTGAAGCTTTCTTT. Its protein product is CASSVRQGNTEAFF.

This clone turned up a few times. V usage is TRBV5-6 and J usage is TRBJ2-2; unclear D gene. The CDR3 totals 15 residues. Germline V gene lookup returns CDR1 SGHDT and CDR2 YYEEEE. V shed 6 bases and J shed 8 bases, with 20 bases lying between them. CDR3 loop: CASTKMGELAGELFF. CDR3 nucleotide sequence: TGTGCCAGCACCAAGATGGGCGAATTGGCGGGGGAGCTGTTTTTT.

This clone was recorded a few times. The J gene is TRBJ2-1, the V gene TRBV4-1; TRBD2 agrees at 7 bases. There are 16 residues in the CDR3. After removal of 0 bases from V and 4 bases from J, the junction contained 6 bases not matched to a gene. Germline V gene lookup returns CDR1 MGHRA and CDR2 YSYEKL. The DNA for the CDR3 is TGCGCCAGCAGCCAAGATAGAGCGGGGCTGTACAATGAGCAGTTCTTC. Its translation: CASSQDRAGLYNEQFF.

The chain links TRBV15 to TRBJ2-1; D uncertain. CDR3 length: 12 residues. The V gene's germline CDR1 is LNHNV and CDR2 YYDKDF (reference sequence). Trimming cost V 0 bases and J 8 bases, with 5 bases left between them. In DNA, the CDR3 is TGTGCCACCAGCAGAGATATGTATGAGCAGTTCTTC. Amino acid sequence: CATSRDMYEQFF. Filled out from reference TRBV15 and TRBJ2-1, the complete variable domain reads DAMVIQNPRYQVTQFGKPVTLSCSQTLNHNVMYWYQQKSSQAPKLLFHYYDKDFNNEADTPDNFQSRRPNTSFCFLDIRSPGLGDTAMYLCATSRDMYEQFFGPGTRLTVL.